The 4 T cell receptor beta chains given below trace back to one sample, sequenced in a study of T cells expressing NK-cell markers. TCRdb re-analyzed the 5' RACE reads; it lists each CDR3 protein once, without DNA. The table gives fewer than 400,000 distinct CDR3 sequences; the top ten clones make up 5% to 5.5% of it. Sequenced: blood T cells: a sorted CD56 or NKG2C T cell subset, CD4+ or CD8+ T cells, or bulk PBMC T cells (not recorded which). All receptors come from a man aged 18 to 70 in good health.

V usage is TRBV14 and J usage is TRBJ1-5. Germline V gives CDR1 SGHDN, CDR2 FVKESK. The CDR3 contains 16 residues. The CDR3 reads CASSPTGELSNQPQHF.

This rearrangement joins TRBV28 to TRBJ2-3; no DNA is available, so the TRBD2 call from TCRdb remains unchecked. CDR1 and CDR2 (germline): MDHEN, SYDVKM. The length of the CDR3 is 16 residues. The CDR3 sequence: CASTTAAMGGTDTQYF. Variable domain in full (rest from reference TRBV28 and TRBJ2-3): DVKVTQSSRYLVKRTGEKVFLECVQDMDHENMFWYRQDPGLGLRLIYFSYDVKMKEKGDIPEGYSVSREKKERFSLILESASTNQTSMYLCASTTAAMGGTDTQYFGPGTRLTVL.

The chain carries TRBV5-1 and TRBJ2-7; without DNA, the TCRdb call of TRBD1 cannot be checked. The CDR3 covers 16 residues. Germline V lookup: CDR1 SGHRS, CDR2 YFSETQ. The CDR3 spells CASSVTAGQGKYEQYF.

V gene TRBV20-1 combines with J gene TRBJ2-7; the D call from TCRdb, TRBD2, cannot be confirmed without DNA. Germline-derived CDR1 and CDR2 are DFQATT and SNEGSKA (reference sequence). The CDR3 length is 15 residues. Here the CDR3 reads CSAPDLGTSVYEQYF.